This T cell receptor (beta chain) was observed in a study of siplizumab effects on memory and regulatory T cells. The study, taken as a whole, reports: The majority of clones, roughly 75-95% of proliferating CD4+ or CD8+ clones, lacked an assignable naive or memory phenotype. Naive T cells apparently outstripped memory cells in diversity and seemed major alloresponse contributors. Tregs that proliferated in siplizumab cultures did not have their suppressive function confirmed.

Assay used: immunoSEQ multiplex PCR; TCRdb lists only in-frame clones, some missing. The top ten clones hold around 0.73% of a sample with 90,000 to 120,000 clones, approximately 90% of them seen once. The V segment lost 2 bases and the J segment 1 base; nucleotides outside the gene matches: 4. Germline CDR1 SGDLS, CDR2 YYNGEE. The CDR3 is 15 amino acids. Of note for this clone: No antigen is known for it.

V usage is TRBV9 and J usage is TRBJ2-7; 9 bases are a match to TRBD2. This receptor was identified in a human donor in good health. The sequencing input was Tregs sorted from blood. CDR3 bases: TGTGCCAGCAGCGTGAGGGCGGGAGGGTCCTACGAGCAGTACTTC. It encodes CASSVRAGGSYEQYF.